This T cell receptor beta chain comes out of a study of regulatory T cells in long-lasting Graves disease. The overall study: Prior antithyroid drug treatment in newly diagnosed Graves' patients lasted under 3 months.

With iRepertoire HTBI primers and Arm-PCR of CDR3 regions, TCR beta libraries were built. TCRdb re-analysed the multiplex PCR reads in MiXCR, keeping a single row per CDR3 protein. The sample lists 390,000 or so distinct CDR3 sequences, approximately 12% seen once, with approximately 19% in the top ten. Time point given: newly diagnosed GD, antithyroid drugs for less than 3 months. From RNA extracted from PBMCs, the TCR library was made. The sample was also reused in another study, on T cells in Graves' hyperthyroidism and ophthalmopathy. That report adds: The TCR CDR3 was amplified in a first-round RT-PCR using the HTBI primer set.

This clonotype originated in a woman under 30 with Graves disease. Sequenced here: peripheral blood mononuclear cells (PBMCs), sampled at new diagnosis, from a patient treated with antithyroid drugs.

This CDR3 is CASSRRGEGNTIYF. The CDR3 nucleotides are TGTGCCAGCAGTCGCCGGGGCGAGGGAAACACCATATATTTT. The rearrangement links TRBV6-1 to TRBJ1-3; a weak D match, TRBD1 (5 bases). There are 14 residues in the CDR3. The germline CDR1 and CDR2 sequences are MNHNS and SASEGT. Trimming cost V 5 bases and J 4 bases, with 12 bases left between them.